Given below is one T cell receptor (beta chain) in context. Antigen: not known. Treatment here: oral pan-JAK inhibitor, 5-10 mg twice daily. The data derive from a study of CD8+ T cells in alopecia areata. Overall study results and limits: Under tofacitinib, fewer expanded CD8+ clones appeared among the top 100 scalp clones.

Extraction of RNA preceded its reverse transcription into cDNA, which served as the sequencing template. Profiled with immunoSEQ multiplex PCR; TCRdb holds only in-frame clones, not every one. The sample lists roughly 92,000 clones; approximately 70% were seen once. The CDR3 loop spans 16 amino acids. The V gene end was trimmed by 4 bases and the J gene end by 2 bases; junction bases not matched to a gene: 9. Germline V CDR1 and CDR2: SGHDN, FVKESK. Sample: CD8+ T cells sorted from blood, taken at approximately week 42, from a patient treated with tofacitinib. The receptor comes from a human donor with alopecia areata. J is TRBJ2-3 and V is TRBV14; TRBD1 agrees at 7 bases. Written as DNA, the CDR3 is TGTGCCAGCAGCCCTCAAAGGGGGCGAAACACAGATACGCAGTATTTT. Protein sequence: CASSPQRGRNTDTQYF.